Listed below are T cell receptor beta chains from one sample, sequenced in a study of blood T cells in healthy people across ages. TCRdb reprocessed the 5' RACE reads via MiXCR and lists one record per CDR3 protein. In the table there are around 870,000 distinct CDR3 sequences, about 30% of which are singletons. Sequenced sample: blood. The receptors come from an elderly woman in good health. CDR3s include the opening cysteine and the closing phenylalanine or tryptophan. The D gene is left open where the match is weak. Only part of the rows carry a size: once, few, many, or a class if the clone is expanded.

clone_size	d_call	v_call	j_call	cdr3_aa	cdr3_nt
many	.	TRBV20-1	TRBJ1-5	CSAKTGSNQPQHF	TGCAGTGCAAAAACAGGTTCCAATCAGCCCCAGCATTTT
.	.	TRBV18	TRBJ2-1	CASSRDSANNEQFF	TGTGCCAGCTCACGGGACTCCGCCAACAATGAGCAGTTCTTC
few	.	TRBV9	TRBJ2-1	CAGSVGPINEQFF	TGTGCCGGCAGCGTGGGTCCCATCAATGAGCAGTTCTTC
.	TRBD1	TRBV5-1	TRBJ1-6	CTSSGTGDRGSPLHF	TGCACCAGCAGCGGGACAGGGGACAGAGGGTCACCCCTCCACTTT
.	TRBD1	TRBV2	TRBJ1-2	CASSNLQGAGSGYTF	TGTGCCAGCAGTAACCTACAGGGGGCGGGTAGTGGCTACACCTTC
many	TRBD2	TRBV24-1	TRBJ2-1	CATSDPTSGGGDEQFF	TGTGCCACCAGTGACCCTACTAGCGGGGGGGGCGATGAGCAGTTCTTC
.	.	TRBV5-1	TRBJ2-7	CASSLTRGDAYEQYF	TGCGCCAGCAGCTTGACGCGGGGAGACGCCTACGAGCAGTACTTC
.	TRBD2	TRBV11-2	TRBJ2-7	CASSFSSGGYNEQYF	TGTGCCAGCAGCTTCTCTAGCGGGGGCTACAATGAGCAGTACTTC
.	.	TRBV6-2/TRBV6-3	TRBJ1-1	CASSYRAMSTEAFF	TGTGCCAGCAGTTACAGGGCTATGAGCACTGAAGCTTTCTTT
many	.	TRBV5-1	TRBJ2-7	CASSLRPGTDYEQYF	TGCGCCAGCAGCTTGCGGCCGGGGACGGACTACGAGCAGTACTTC
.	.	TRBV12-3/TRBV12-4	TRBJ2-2	CASSRDKARGAGELFF	TGTGCCAGCAGCCGTGACAAGGCGAGAGGAGCCGGGGAGCTGTTTTTT
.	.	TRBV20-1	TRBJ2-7	CSASSRVGYEQYF	TGCAGTGCTAGCTCCAGGGTGGGCTACGAGCAGTACTTC
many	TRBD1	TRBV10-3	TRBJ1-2	CAISESARGLGYTF	TGTGCCATCAGTGAGTCCGCCAGGGGGCTCGGCTACACCTTC
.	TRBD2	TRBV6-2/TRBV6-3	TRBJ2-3	CASSYSPGGVDTQYF	TGTGCCAGCAGTTACTCGCCGGGGGGAGTGGATACGCAGTATTTT
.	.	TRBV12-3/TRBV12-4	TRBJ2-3	CASSFGITVTTDTQYF	TGTGCCAGCAGTTTCGGAATAACGGTAACAACAGATACGCAGTATTTT
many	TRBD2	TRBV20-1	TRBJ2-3	CSASTLAGVTDTQYF	TGCAGTGCTTCGACTCTAGCGGGGGTCACAGATACGCAGTATTTT
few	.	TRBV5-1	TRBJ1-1	CASSLGVGTTYTEAFF	TGCGCCAGCAGCTTGGGGGTAGGGACTACTTACACTGAAGCTTTCTTT